The rows below give T cell receptor beta chains drawn from one sample of a study of blood T cell repertoires in COVID-19. This table comes from immunoSEQ multiplex PCR, and its TCRdb copy is limited to in-frame clones, with some not included. The sample shows 250,000 or so clones, roughly 85% of them seen only once. The sequenced sample was PBMCs or T cells enriched from blood (not recorded which). The receptors were sampled from a woman in her forties or fifties who had been exposed to COVID-19. CDR3s include the opening cysteine and the closing phenylalanine or tryptophan. D genes are given only for firm matches. For some rows the clone size is stated as once, few or many, or as a class when expanded; others skip it.

d_gene,v_gene,abundance,j_gene,CDR3nt,CDR3aa
-,TRBV2,-,TRBJ2-7,TGTGCCAGCAGGCTAGCCCCAACTTACGACTACGAGCAGTACTTC,CASRLAPTYDYEQYF
-,TRBV5-1,-,TRBJ2-1,TGCGCCAGCAGCTCGCCGAGGAACACAGGGACGGCCTACAATGAGCAGTTCTTC,CASSSPRNTGTAYNEQFF
-,TRBV19,-,TRBJ1-2,TGTGCCAGTGAGGACAACAGTAACTATGGCTACACCTTC,CASEDNSNYGYTF
-,TRBV7-9,-,TRBJ2-1,TGTGCCAGCAGCTTAGAGGGGGTTTGGCAGTTCTTC,CASSLEGVWQFF
TRBD1,TRBV5-4,-,TRBJ2-3,TGTGCCAGCAGCTCGACAGGGAGTAGAACAGATACGCAGTATTTT,CASSSTGSRTDTQYF
TRBD1,TRBV7-2,-,TRBJ1-2,TGTGCCAGCAGCTTTTCTCCGGGACAGGGATTCTATGGCTACACCTTC,CASSFSPGQGFYGYTF
-,TRBV7-8,-,TRBJ2-2,TGTGCCAGCAGCTGGCAGGGTGGAGCTCGGAACACCGGGGAGCTGTTTTTT,CASSWQGGARNTGELFF
-,TRBV7-2,-,TRBJ2-7,TGTGCCAGCAGCTTAGCTACGGACTTTCCCTACGAGCAGTACTTC,CASSLATDFPYEQYF
-,TRBV6-1,-,TRBJ1-2,TGTGCCACCACAGGGACATCCTATGGCTACACCTTC,CATTGTSYGYTF
-,TRBV6-4,once,TRBJ1-5,TGTGCCAGCAGTGAGGAGGTCAATCAGCCCCAGCATTTT,CASSEEVNQPQHF
-,TRBV6-4,-,TRBJ2-3,TGTGCCAGCAGTGAAAATCCCCACACAGATACGCAGTATTTT,CASSENPHTDTQYF
-,TRBV5-1,-,TRBJ2-6,TGCGCCAGCAGCGTGACAGTTCCTTCTGGGGCCAACGTCCTGACTTTC,CASSVTVPSGANVLTF
TRBD1,TRBV7-9,-,TRBJ1-2,TGTGCCAGCAGCCCCCGGACAGGGTATGGGTATGGCTACACCTTC,CASSPRTGYGYGYTF
TRBD2,TRBV19,-,TRBJ2-1,TGTGCCAGTAGTAGAGCTAGCGGGGGGTCTTCTTACAATGAGCAGTTCTTC,CASSRASGGSSYNEQFF
-,TRBV19,-,TRBJ1-3,TGTGCCAGTAACCCACAGGACAGCTCTGGAAACACCATATATTTT,CASNPQDSSGNTIYF
-,TRBV20-1,-,TRBJ2-7,TGCAGTGCTAGTTCGGGTGGCACCTACGAGCAGTACTTC,CSASSGGTYEQYF